The clone carrying this T cell receptor beta chain has a handful of counts. This sample was taken from a study of response to subunit inactivated influenza vaccine. CDR3 size: 14 residues. V was pared by 2 bases and J by 0 bases, with 6 bases between. TCRdb re-analysed the RT-PCR reads in MiXCR, keeping a single row per CDR3 protein. The profile shows roughly 540,000 distinct CDR3 sequences, around a quarter of them singletons. The same specimen was also included in a second study, on T cells expressing NK-cell markers. Turning to that study: What made the TCR beta cDNA was 5'RACE template switching with UMIs. Underlying the TCR beta repertoires were sorted CD3+CD56+NKG2C+, CD3+CD56+NKG2C- and CD3+CD56-NKG2C+ T cells. Restricting sorting to alpha-beta TCR T cells was achieved in several experiments by an anti-gamma-delta TCR antibody. A range of roughly 1.0-8% of CD8+ T cells consisted of dominant NKG2C+ clonotypes in several donors. The CD3+CD56-NKG2C+ fraction was also led by these clonotypes in a handful of donors.

This clonotype was sampled from a man aged 50-59 years who received an inactivated influenza vaccine. The V gene is TRBV12-3 or TRBV12-4, the J gene TRBJ2-3, with D uncertain. Specimen: CD4+ T cells sorted from PBMCs, collected 11 to 12 days after vaccination. The CDR3 bases are TGTGCCAGCAGTTTAAAGGGTAGCACAGATACGCAGTATTTT. This sequence encodes CASSLKGSTDTQYF.